This T cell receptor beta chain was captured by sequencing in a study of blood T cells in healthy people across ages (dated by TCRdb to the mid-2010s). Context from the whole study: In model experiments, template switching captured about one uniquely barcoded TCR beta cDNA molecule for every two T cells. To track age-related changes in TCR beta repertoire diversity, the study relied on deep sequencing normalized with unique cDNA molecular identifiers. Donors were grouped into four age groups: young (average about 15 years), middle-aged (under 40), aged (roughly 67) and long-lived (over 80). For two donors (one aged 18 to 29 and one aged 80 or older), the study analyzed two additional independent replicas of 1 million unique cDNA reads from the same blood draw. Overall study outcomes, separate from this receptor: The CMV infection status of donors was not known, potentially confounding age-related changes in expanded clonotypes. Observed TCR beta diversity per million T cells fell roughly linearly with age, and a significant reduction was already apparent by age roughly 40. Conclusive comparison of naive and antigen-experienced compartments was prevented by the profiling of bulk unsorted PBMCs. Compared with the aged group, the long-lived group had more naive CD4+ T cells, fewer expanded clones and increased TCR diversity, a pattern suggesting age selection. Estimates of total diversity based on one million sequenced T cells were regarded as lower bounds and as underestimates. There was a strong correlation between observed TCR beta diversity and the percentage of naive T cells measured by flow cytometry.

Worth noting for this clonotype: This clone's antigen is unknown. Per-base quality was not reported, and no clone a single base away is much larger than it.

Library construction relied on 5' RACE. Sequencer: Illumina HiSeq 2500. A second PCR of about 7 to 12 cycles was run with a J-beta primer mix and a sample-barcoded 5' primer. Each TCR beta cDNA molecule received a unique molecular identifier from a template-switch 5' adaptor carrying 12 random nucleotides. At least 2.5 million CDR3-containing paired-end reads were obtained from each sample. The Mint cDNA synthesis kit, primed by a TRBC-specific oligonucleotide, was used to synthesize first-strand cDNA from all RNA. Following uracil-DNA glycosylase treatment, all cDNA underwent a first 18-cycle PCR with the universal primers M1SS and BC2_uni_R. Per the authors' processing: For normalization, 1 million high-quality reads, each with a distinct molecular identifier, were randomly selected from each sample. Reads with shared molecular identifiers were discarded instead of being binned into consensus sequences. MiTCR, run with a Q25 quality threshold and the strictest error-elimination algorithm, handled CDR3 identification, clonotype clustering and error correction. A nonparametric unseen species model with Euler transformation was used to estimate a lower bound on total TCR beta diversity. TCRdb took the public reads, trimmed them with fastp at Q25, ran MiXCR for clone calling and kept in-frame beta chains. Merged by CDR3 protein, the rows form single entries marked with the most common genes and DNA. TCRdb, not the authors, supplied the V and J calls. The sample records around 500,000 distinct CDR3 sequences, about 26% of which are singletons. The ten top clones hold over 3.5% of the sample.

Donors were around 37 systemically healthy Caucasian individuals from Russia aged 6 to 90 years. Around 10 milliliters of peripheral blood were collected from each donor into EDTA-treated Vacutainer tubes. Ficoll-Paque density-gradient centrifugation was used to isolate PBMCs, with at least 6.5 million per sample. Trizol reagent was used to extract total RNA from the PBMCs, yielding at least 5.5 micrograms per sample. For every donor, flow cytometry on a PBMC aliquot measured the percentage of naive CD45RAhigh/CD27high T cells. This same sample was also part of a study on T cells of mothers and their children. The second study's paper adds: Nine systemically healthy Caucasian individuals, comprising three mothers and their six children, were included as donors. cDNA synthesis consumed the entire amount of extracted RNA, loaded at roughly 1.5 ug RNA in each 15 ul reaction. In the second PCR, sample barcodes and 2-4 random nucleotides were introduced via the M1S primer. More than 9 million TCR beta CDR3 reads were obtained from each mother, and some 3 million reads were obtained from each child. Thymic selection shapes the output of TCR recombination in a similar way in related and unrelated pairs, and inherited differences have a minor effect. Normalized repertoire overlap was always slightly but never significantly higher in related than unrelated mother-child pairs. No persistent microchimeric T cell clones were detected, at a sensitivity of 90 to 100 clones per million clonotypes. The study used deep NGS to compare TCR beta repertoires of mothers and children, seeking features distinguishing related mother-child pairs from unrelated individuals. Mothers averaged about 40 +/- 4 years of age and children averaged roughly 10 +/- 4 years. After adapters were ligated using NEBNext reagents, the libraries underwent 100+100 nt paired-end sequencing on an Illumina HiSeq 2000. To prevent cross-contamination, the mother and child libraries were prepared a month apart and were sequenced in separate runs. For each donor, between roughly 450,000 and 2,300,000 distinct TCR beta clonotypes were identified. Naive TCR beta clonotypes were estimated from low-frequency clonotypes matched to each donor's FACS-determined naive share, without sorting.

The sample comprised blood. The TCR originated in a boy between 2 and 10 years old in good health.

The nucleotide sequence reads TGTGCCAGCAGCTTAGAGGGAGAAGTCACCGGGGAGCTGTTTTTT. The resulting protein is CASSLEGEVTGELFF. The sequence links TRBV7-6 to TRBJ2-2, and TRBD2 may be the D gene, going by 5 matching bases. The CDR3 measures 15 amino acids from cysteine to phenylalanine. Just CDR3 DNA is preserved here, 45 bases in frame from base 1. V is pared back by 1 base and J by 4 bases, with 10 bases lying between the germline termini. The germline V gene encodes CDR1 SGHVS and CDR2 FNYEAQ. The full variable domain, with segments outside the CDR3 supplied by the reference TRBV7-6 and TRBJ2-2 proteins, appears as GAGVSQSPRYKVTKRGQDVALRCDPISGHVSLYWYRQALGQGPEFLTYFNYEAQQDKSGLPNDRFSAERPEGSISTLTIQRTEQRDSAMYRCASSLEGEVTGELFFGEGSRLTVL.